This TCR beta chain was profiled in a study of CD8+ T cells in alopecia areata. Sequencing relied on a cDNA template that was reverse transcribed from extracted RNA. Clones were sequenced by immunoSEQ multiplex PCR, and TCRdb holds only the in-frame ones, with some missing. The table records 190,000 or so clones, about 60% of them present only once. As for treatment: oral pan-JAK inhibitor, 5-10 mg twice daily. Trimming removed 0 bases from V and 6 bases from J; junction bases left unmatched: 3. CDR3 length: 13 residues. CDR1 SGHRS and CDR2 YFSETQ come from the germline V gene. This sequence joins TRBV5-1 and TRBJ2-7, with 7 bases that match TRBD2. The receptor comes from a human donor with alopecia areata. The material sequenced was CD8+ T cells sorted from blood, taken at week 24, from a patient treated with tofacitinib. The CDR3 is CASSLGGEGEQYF. The CDR3 DNA reads TGCGCCAGCAGCTTGGGCGGGGAGGGCGAGCAGTACTTC.